These 17 T cell receptor beta chains originate from one sample sequenced in a study of cytomegalovirus exposure and HLA in healthy donors. The method was immunoSEQ multiplex PCR; TCRdb's version includes in-frame clones alone and lacks a portion of them. Of about 110,000 clones listed, 70% to 85% are singletons. The sequenced sample consisted of PBMCs. The origin of the receptors is a woman younger than 35 in good health and CMV-seronegative.

The chain combines TRBV30 with TRBJ1-5; D is perhaps TRBD1 (6 bases). Germline V gene lookup returns CDR1 GTSNPN and CDR2 SVGIG (reference sequence). The V and J ends lost 3 bases and 3 bases respectively, with 9 bases between them. The CDR3 has 13 residues. Here the CDR3 DNA reads TGTGCCTGGAGACAGGGTTCCAATCAGCCCCAGCATTTT. Its protein is CAWRQGSNQPQHF.

This chain uses TRBV7-8 with TRBJ2-7, with 9 bases fitting TRBD2. Per the germline V gene, CDR1 is SGHVS and CDR2 is FQNEAQ. This CDR3 is 14 amino acids long. Germline trimming cut 4 bases from V and 0 bases from J; bases unmatched to any gene: 1. The CDR3 sequence: CASSSSGASYEQYF. CDR3 coding DNA: TGTGCCAGCAGCTCTAGCGGGGCCTCCTACGAGCAGTACTTC. Looking up the rest from reference TRBV7-8 and TRBJ2-7 gives the full variable domain: GAGVSQSPRYKVAKRGQDVALRCDPISGHVSLFWYQQALGQGPEFLTYFQNEAQLDKSGLPSDRFFAERPEGSVSTLKIQRTQQEDSAVYLCASSSSGASYEQYFGPGTRLTVT.

The V and J genes are TRBV10-3 and TRBJ2-5; 10 positions match TRBD1. The V gene's germline CDR1 is ENHRY and CDR2 SYGVKD. CDR3 length equals 18 residues. With 4 bases clipped from V and 5 bases from J, the junction kept 16 bases outside the gene matches. The CDR3 sequence is CAISGGTGDFQPRETQYF. Written as DNA, the CDR3 is TGTGCCATCAGTGGAGGGACAGGGGACTTCCAGCCCCGGGAGACCCAGTACTTC.

This chain uses TRBV2 with TRBJ2-3; D may be TRBD1 (5 bases). The CDR3 is 15 amino acids. Trimming removed 3 bases from V and 4 bases from J, with 14 bases in between. Germline assignment: CDR1 SNHLY and CDR2 FYNNEI. The CDR3 region is CASSEATRTPDTQYF. CDR3 coding DNA: TGTGCCAGCAGTGAGGCGACCAGGACACCAGATACGCAGTATTTT.

V is TRBV6-4 and J is TRBJ2-1; 9 bases are a match to TRBD1. The CDR3 has 16 residues. V gave up 0 bases and J gave up 8 bases; unmatched junction bases: 8. Germline assignment: CDR1 MRHNA and CDR2 SNTAGT. CDR3 region: CASSDSSGTGSHEQFF. For the CDR3, the DNA is TGTGCCAGCAGTGACTCTTCCGGGACAGGGTCCCATGAGCAGTTCTTC.

This clone was detected once. The chain couples TRBV5-4 to TRBJ1-2; D is possibly TRBD1 (6 bases). The V end lost 0 bases, the J end lost 7 bases, and 10 bases lay between the germline ends. The CDR3 is 13 residues long. Germline-derived CDR1 and CDR2 are SGHNT and YYREEE (reference sequence). DNA for the CDR3: TGTGCCAGCAGCTTGGGAGGGGGACCTGGCTACACCTTC. It specifies CASSLGGGPGYTF.

V and J are TRBV6-4 and TRBJ2-3, with D possibly being TRBD2 (6 bases). The germline V and J ends were trimmed by 8 bases and 2 bases, with 14 bases remaining between them. CDR1 MRHNA and CDR2 SNTAGT come from the germline V gene. This CDR3 spans 14 amino acids. This chain's CDR3 is CASRIRDSTDTQYF. CDR3 coding DNA: TGTGCCAGCCGAATCCGGGACTCCACAGATACGCAGTATTTT.

The V and J genes are TRBV5-6 and TRBJ2-3, with 8 bases matching TRBD1. CDR1 is SGHDT and CDR2 is YYEEEE in the germline V gene. This CDR3 has 17 amino acids. With 1 base clipped from V and 2 bases from J, the junction kept 9 bases outside the gene matches. CDR3 residues: CASSLFIWQGATDTQYF. The CDR3 nucleotides read TGTGCCAGCAGCTTGTTTATCTGGCAGGGGGCCACAGATACGCAGTATTTT.

This chain links TRBV9 with TRBJ1-1; 7 bases are shared with TRBD1. Germline values: CDR1 SGDLS, CDR2 YYNGEE. Trimming cost V 3 bases and J 8 bases; bases outside gene matches: 7. This CDR3 spans 13 amino acids. The CDR3 here is CASSGRQGGEAFF. The DNA of the CDR3 is TGTGCCAGCAGCGGACGACAGGGAGGAGAAGCTTTCTTT. Together with reference TRBV9 and TRBJ1-1, the CDR3 gives the full variable domain: DSGVTQTPKHLITATGQRVTLRCSPRSGDLSVYWYQQSLDQGLQFLIQYYNGEERAKGNILERFSAQQFPDLHSELNLSSLELGDSALYFCASSGRQGGEAFFGQGTRLTVV.

This chain uses TRBV9 with TRBJ1-2; 7 bases map to TRBD1. The junction had 9 bases not matched to a gene; V was cut back by 5 bases and J by 5 bases. The CDR3 contains 14 residues. In germline, CDR1 is SGDLS, CDR2 YYNGEE. The CDR3 is CASSSTTGQYGYTF. Written as DNA, the CDR3 is TGTGCCAGCAGTTCTACGACAGGGCAGTATGGCTACACCTTC.

The table lists this clone with many counts. The chain combines TRBV6-6 with TRBJ1-5; TRBD1 matches 7 bases. The length of the CDR3 is 15 residues. V was clipped by 0 bases and J by 8 bases; unmatched bases: 7. Germline CDR1 reads MNHNY; CDR2 reads SVGAGI (reference sequence). The CDR3 region has the DNA TGTGCCAGCAGTTACTCTTGGCAGGGGGAAAAGCCCCAGCATTTT. Protein product: CASSYSWQGEKPQHF.

The chain employs TRBV2 and TRBJ2-3, with D perhaps matching TRBD1 (5 bases). The CDR3 contains 14 residues. Germline assignment: CDR1 SNHLY and CDR2 FYNNEI. Trimming pared 7 bases from V and 0 bases from J, leaving 11 bases between. The CDR3 sequence is CASIGGHSTDTQYF. In DNA form, the CDR3 reads TGTGCCAGCATCGGCGGACACAGCACAGATACGCAGTATTTT.

The rearrangement uses TRBV11-3 and TRBJ2-5, with 7 positions matching TRBD2. With V trimmed by 1 base and J by 4 bases, 15 bases remained unmatched. The germline gives CDR1 SGHNT, CDR2 YENEEA. The CDR3 loop spans 18 amino acids. CDR3 amino acids: CASSLGVGGNTIRETQYF. Here the CDR3 DNA reads TGTGCCAGCAGCTTAGGCGTCGGGGGGAATACAATTCGAGAGACCCAGTACTTC. The variable domain in full, with the rest retrieved from reference TRBV11-3 and TRBJ2-5, is EAGVVQSPRYKIIEKKQPVAFWCNPISGHNTLYWYLQNLGQGPELLIRYENEEAVDDSQLPKDRFSAERLKGVDSTLKIQPAELGDSAVYLCASSLGVGGNTIRETQYFGPGTRLLVL.

J is TRBJ2-7 and V is TRBV7-2; 8 nucleotides align to TRBD1. Germline loops: CDR1 SGHTA, CDR2 FQGNSA. CDR3 length: 16 residues. V gave up 5 bases and J gave up 5 bases; unmatched junction bases: 14. In nucleotides, the CDR3 is TGTGCCAGCAGCCGGCAGGGGGCAGGGGGTCTCCACGAGCAGTACTTC. Residues: CASSRQGAGGLHEQYF.

This chain connects TRBV5-4 to TRBJ1-2, with D perhaps TRBD1 (6 bases). In germline, CDR1 is SGHNT, CDR2 YYREEE (reference sequence). The ends were cut back, 4 bases at V and 4 bases at J, with 20 bases in the middle. CDR3 length equals 16 residues. This chain's CDR3 is CASSPRQDKISYGYTF. Written as DNA, the CDR3 is TGTGCCAGCAGCCCCCGACAGGATAAAATCAGCTATGGCTACACCTTC.

The J gene is TRBJ2-7, the V gene TRBV30, with TRBD1 as a possible D gene (5 bases). The CDR3 covers 11 residues. Germline lookup yields CDR1 GTSNPN and CDR2 SVGIG (reference sequence). V gave up 1 base and J gave up 4 bases, with 5 bases separating them. CDR3 amino acids: CAWSEGYEQYF. The CDR3 nucleotides read TGTGCCTGGAGTGAGGGGTACGAGCAGTACTTC.

The rearrangement links TRBV7-9 to TRBJ2-1; TRBD2 matches at 10 bases. Trimming at V came to 5 bases and at J to 3 bases, leaving 13 bases not matched to a gene. The CDR3 is 18 amino acids. From germline, CDR1 is SEHNR and CDR2 FQNEAQ (reference sequence). The CDR3 spells CASSTNGLLAGVYNEQFF. The CDR3 DNA reads as TGTGCCAGCAGCACCAACGGACTTCTAGCGGGGGTCTACAATGAGCAGTTCTTC. Looking up the rest from reference TRBV7-9 and TRBJ2-1 gives the full variable domain: DTGVSQNPRHKITKRGQNVTFRCDPISEHNRLYWYRQTLGQGPEFLTYFQNEAQLEKSRLLSDRFSAERPKGSFSTLEIQRTEQGDSAMYLCASSTNGLLAGVYNEQFFGPGTRLTVL.